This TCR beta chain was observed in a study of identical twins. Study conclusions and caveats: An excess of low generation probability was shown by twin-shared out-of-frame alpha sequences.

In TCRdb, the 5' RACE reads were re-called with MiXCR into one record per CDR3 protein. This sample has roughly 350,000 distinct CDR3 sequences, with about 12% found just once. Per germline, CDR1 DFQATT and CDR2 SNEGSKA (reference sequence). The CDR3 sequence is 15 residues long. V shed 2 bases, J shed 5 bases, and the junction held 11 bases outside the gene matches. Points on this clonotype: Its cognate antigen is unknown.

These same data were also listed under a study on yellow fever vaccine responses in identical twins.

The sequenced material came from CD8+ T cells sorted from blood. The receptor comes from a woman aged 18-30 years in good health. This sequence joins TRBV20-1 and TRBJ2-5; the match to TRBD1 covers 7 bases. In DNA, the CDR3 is TGCAGTGCTAGACACCGACAGGGCGGTTGGGAGACCCAGTACTTC. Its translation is CSARHRQGGWETQYF.